This T cell receptor (beta chain) was identified in a study of regulatory T cells in long-lasting Graves disease. Study-level points and caveats: Repertoires from persistent disease leaned toward TRBV28, TRBJ1-2 and TRBJ2-5.

Details on this clonotype: The target antigen is unknown. A clone one base away is much larger, so this may be a read error.

Time point noted: newly diagnosed GD, antithyroid drugs for less than 3 months. After RNA was extracted from PBMCs, the TCR library was made from it. The peripheral blood volume drawn was roughly 9.9 milliliters, and it was collected into EDTA tubes. Relying on iRepertoire HTBI primers and Arm-PCR of CDR3 regions, the team built TCR beta libraries. TCRdb passed the multiplex PCR reads through MiXCR, listing each CDR3 protein once. The table lists roughly 510,000 distinct CDR3 sequences, more than 15% of them singletons. This CDR3 region has 11 residues. The germline CDR1 and CDR2 sequences are MNHNS and SASEGT. V lost 5 bases and J lost 15; bases outside the gene matches: 6. These data also featured in a second study, about T cells in Graves' hyperthyroidism and ophthalmopathy. That investigation notes: Carried out on the TCR CDR3, a first-round RT-PCR used the HTBI primer set.

This TCR derives from a man aged 18 to 35 with Graves disease. This material consisted of peripheral blood mononuclear cells (PBMCs), taken at new diagnosis, from a patient treated with antithyroid drugs. V usage is TRBV6-1 and J usage is TRBJ1-4; TRBD1 matches at 7 bases. The CDR3 is CASSTGTVMFF. The CDR3 nucleotides are TGTGCCAGCAGTACCGGGACAGTAATGTTTTTT.